Below, 23 T cell receptor beta chains from the same sample are listed, as sequenced in a study of CD8 T cells in Susac syndrome. An amount of RNA that ranged from roughly 0.45 to 1 ug was reverse transcribed with random hexamers. TCRdb re-analysed the immunoSEQ multiplex PCR reads in MiXCR, keeping a single row per CDR3 protein. The sample records about 150,000 distinct CDR3 sequences, approximately 95% being singletons. The sequencing sample was made of CD4+ T cells from PBMCs. These receptors were taken from a human donor with Susac syndrome.

This clonotype was counted only a few times. This sequence joins TRBV27 and TRBJ2-6; D is unresolved. Germline CDR1 and CDR2: MNHEY and SMNVEV (reference sequence). V was shortened by 3 bases and J by 0 bases, with 0 bases between the two germline ends. This CDR3 contains 13 residues. The CDR3 sequence: CASSFSGANVLTF. The CDR3 DNA reads as TGTGCCAGCAGTTTCTCTGGGGCCAACGTCCTGACTTTC.

This chain links TRBV6-5 with TRBJ2-5; D gene uncertain. The V and J ends lost 2 bases and 5 bases respectively, with 9 bases between them. The CDR3 covers 13 residues. Per germline, CDR1 MNHEY and CDR2 SVGAGI. The CDR3 is CASSYMRMETQYF. CDR3 in DNA: TGTGCCAGCAGTTACATGAGAATGGAGACCCAGTACTTC.

The V and J genes are TRBV20-1 and TRBJ1-1; D unclear. Germline CDR1 and CDR2: DFQATT and SNEGSKA (reference sequence). V was clipped by 5 bases and J by 4 bases, with 17 bases between them. This CDR3 has 14 amino acids. The CDR3 nucleotides are TGCAGTGCTTCCCGGGAGGGAATGGTCACTGAAGCTTTCTTT. It codes for CSASREGMVTEAFF.

This clonotype has just one count. This chain uses TRBV4-2 with TRBJ2-5; D gene ambiguous. The germline gives CDR1 LGHNA, CDR2 YNFKEQ. The CDR3 sequence is 14 residues long. V lost 0 bases and J lost 2, with 7 bases in between. The CDR3 spells CASSQDGAQETQYF. The DNA of the CDR3 is TGTGCCAGCAGCCAAGACGGAGCGCAAGAGACCCAGTACTTC.

As DNA, the CDR3 is TGTGCCAGCATTTCAGGCAGCTTCACTGAAGCTTTCTTT. This sequence encodes CASISGSFTEAFF. The V gene is TRBV7-9, the J gene TRBJ1-1, with D hard to call. Trimming took 7 bases from V and 4 from J, leaving 13 bases between them. The CDR3 has 13 amino acids. Germline V lookup: CDR1 SEHNR, CDR2 FQNEAQ (reference sequence).

Concerning this clonotype itself: An end of the junction differs from the germline gene, which may be a read error. The rearrangement links TRBV5-1 to TRBJ2-2; 7 bases align to TRBD2. Germline assignment: CDR1 SGHRS and CDR2 YFSETQ. CDR3 length equals 16 residues. CDR3 bases: TGCGCCAGCAGCCCTGATGCCGGGGGGAACGCCGGGGAGCTGTTTTTT. It translates to CASSPDAGGNAGELFF.

DNA for the CDR3: TGTGCTAGGCTAGCGGGGGAGCAAGAGACCCAGTACTTC. It is translated as CARLAGEQETQYF. The chain has TRBV6-5 and TRBJ2-5; 10 bases map to TRBD2. The CDR3 loop spans 13 amino acids. The germline CDR1 and CDR2 sequences are MNHEY and SVGAGI.

CDR3 nucleotides: TGCAGTGCTCCTGGACTAGGTCAAGAGACCCAGTACTTC. Protein sequence: CSAPGLGQETQYF. J is TRBJ2-5 and V is TRBV20-1; TRBD2 matches 7 bases. CDR3 length: 13 residues. The junction had 5 bases not matched to a gene; V was cut back by 5 bases and J by 2 bases. Germline V gene sequence: CDR1 DFQATT, CDR2 SNEGSKA (reference sequence).

The V and J genes are TRBV7-9 and TRBJ2-7; 9 bases map to TRBD1. The trim removed 5 bases at V and 0 bases at J, leaving 17 bases unmatched. CDR3 length: 19 residues. CDR1 and CDR2 (germline): SEHNR, FQNEAQ (reference sequence). The CDR3: CASSPSPGTGTTSSYEQYF. For the CDR3, the DNA is TGTGCCAGCAGCCCGAGTCCCGGGACAGGGACCACTAGCTCCTACGAGCAGTACTTC.

The gene calls are TRBV4-3 and TRBJ2-7; TRBD2 is a possible D gene (6 bases). This CDR3 has 13 residues. V lost 1 base and J lost 7, with 11 bases in between. Germline values: CDR1 LGHNA, CDR2 YSLEER. CDR3 region: CASSQVSGSEQYF. The CDR3 nucleotides are TGCGCCAGCAGCCAAGTTTCCGGGAGTGAGCAGTACTTC.

The CDR3 nucleotides read TGCAGTGCTGCGGACAGTGGAGGCTATGGCTACACCTTC. Protein product: CSAADSGGYGYTF. The rearrangement uses TRBV20-1 and TRBJ1-2; tentative D call: TRBD1 (6 bases). Germline V lookup: CDR1 DFQATT, CDR2 SNEGSKA (reference sequence). This CDR3 spans 13 amino acids. Deletions cut 5 bases from V and 4 bases from J, with 14 bases between.

The rearrangement links TRBV9 to TRBJ2-3, with D hard to call. Trimming took off 3 bases at V and 2 bases at J, with 10 bases between the two ends. Germline values: CDR1 SGDLS, CDR2 YYNGEE. The CDR3 is made up of 14 amino acids. For the CDR3, the DNA is TGTGCCAGCAGCGAACTACTGGCCACAGATACGCAGTATTTT. This codes for CASSELLATDTQYF.

The rearrangement uses TRBV20-1 and TRBJ1-2; D gene unclear. The V end was cut by 0 bases, the J end by 2 bases, with 10 bases between. CDR1 and CDR2 from the germline V gene are DFQATT and SNEGSKA (reference sequence). This CDR3 contains 14 residues. CDR3: CSARDTVRNYGYTF. DNA for the CDR3: TGCAGTGCTAGAGATACGGTACGGAACTATGGCTACACCTTC.

This clonotype has just one count. The chain recombines TRBV9 with TRBJ2-5; the match to TRBD1 covers 9 bases. Germline values: CDR1 SGDLS, CDR2 YYNGEE. V shed 4 bases, J shed 1 base, and the junction held 8 bases outside the gene matches. CDR3 length: 16 residues. This chain's CDR3 is CASSPTGGWGQETQYF. The CDR3 bases are TGTGCCAGCAGCCCTACAGGGGGCTGGGGCCAAGAGACCCAGTACTTC.

The rearrangement uses TRBV5-1 and TRBJ1-2; D not certain. Trimming took 0 bases from V and 6 from J, leaving 15 bases between them. This CDR3 has 15 amino acids. From germline, CDR1 is SGHRS and CDR2 YFSETQ. The CDR3 DNA follows: TGCGCCAGCAGCTTGGGTGGAGACGGGTCGGATGGCTACACCTTC. Protein sequence: CASSLGGDGSDGYTF.

V and J are TRBV3-1 and TRBJ2-2, with D possibly being TRBD1 or TRBD2 (5 bases each). V lost 7 bases to trimming and J lost 1 base, with 13 bases between them. This CDR3 has 15 amino acids. Germline-derived CDR1 and CDR2 are LGHDT and YNNKEL (reference sequence). The CDR3 nucleotides are TGTGCCAGCACTGGGACCTCCCAGAACACCGGGGAGCTGTTTTTT. This translates into CASTGTSQNTGELFF. The full variable domain, completed using reference TRBV3-1 and TRBJ2-2, is DTAVSQTPKYLVTQMGNDKSIKCEQNLGHDTMYWYKQDSKKFLKIMFSYNNKELIINETVPNRFSPKSPDKAHLNLHINSLELGDSAVYFCASTGTSQNTGELFFGEGSRLTVL.

The chain has TRBV7-2 and TRBJ2-5; D gene ambiguous. Germline CDR1 reads SGHTA; CDR2 reads FQGNSA. Deletions cut 5 bases from V and 7 bases from J, with 17 bases between. The CDR3 has 14 amino acids. CDR3 in DNA: TGTGCCAGCAGCCCTCCCCTAAGCCAACCGACCCAGTACTTC. Protein sequence: CASSPPLSQPTQYF. Together with reference TRBV7-2 and TRBJ2-5, the CDR3 gives the full variable domain: GAGVSQSPSNKVTEKGKDVELRCDPISGHTALYWYRQSLGQGLEFLIYFQGNSAPDKSGLPSDRFSAERTGGSVSTLTIQRTQQEDSAVYLCASSPPLSQPTQYFGPGTRLLVL.

A single count supports this clonotype. CDR3 coding DNA: TGCAGTGCTAGGTATCGACAGGAAAATAATTCACCCCTCCACTTT. Its protein is CSARYRQENNSPLHF. The rearrangement links TRBV20-1 to TRBJ1-6, with D perhaps matching TRBD1 (6 bases). CDR3 size: 15 residues. CDR1 is DFQATT and CDR2 is SNEGSKA in the germline V gene (reference sequence). The V gene lost 3 bases and the J gene lost 5 bases, with 14 bases spanning the gap.

The chain uses TRBV29-1 and TRBJ2-7; D gene ambiguous. The CDR3 runs 12 residues. Germline CDR1 is SQVTM and CDR2 is ANQGSEA. Trimming removed 4 bases at V and 0 bases at J, with 7 bases between. CDR3: CSVATSSYEQYF. CDR3 bases: TGCAGCGTTGCAACAAGCTCCTACGAGCAGTACTTC.

The chain has TRBV7-2 and TRBJ1-2; D ambiguous. CDR1 is SGHTA and CDR2 is FQGNSA in the germline V gene. The CDR3 covers 12 residues. The V gene lost 5 bases and the J gene lost 0 bases, with 4 bases spanning the gap. CDR3 protein: CASSQANYGYTF. The CDR3, as DNA: TGTGCCAGCAGCCAAGCTAACTATGGCTACACCTTC.

This sequence joins TRBV18 and TRBJ1-2; no clear D. Germline V gene data show CDR1 as KGHSH and CDR2 as LQKENI. This CDR3 is 15 amino acids long. Between the trimmed V and J ends, which lost 3 bases and 1 base, there was a span of 12 bases. CDR3 coding DNA: TGTGCCAGCTCACCGGACCCTCCCGATAACTATGGCTACACCTTC. Protein product: CASSPDPPDNYGYTF.

The chain carries TRBV20-1 and TRBJ2-7, with no clear D. Germline V gives CDR1 DFQATT, CDR2 SNEGSKA (reference sequence). Trimming shortened V by 4 bases and J by 6 bases, and 10 bases separated the two germline ends. The CDR3 has 11 amino acids. CDR3 residues: CSATLVREQYF. The CDR3 nucleotides are TGCAGTGCTACCCTCGTTCGCGAGCAGTACTTC.

The genes are TRBV5-1 and TRBJ1-2; 8 bases agree with TRBD1. Germline lookup yields CDR1 SGHRS and CDR2 YFSETQ. The CDR3 is made up of 10 amino acids. J was trimmed by 6 bases and V by 9 bases; bases with no gene match: 1. The CDR3 region has the DNA TGCGCCAACAGGGGGGATGGCTACACCTTC. Translated, it gives CANRGDGYTF.